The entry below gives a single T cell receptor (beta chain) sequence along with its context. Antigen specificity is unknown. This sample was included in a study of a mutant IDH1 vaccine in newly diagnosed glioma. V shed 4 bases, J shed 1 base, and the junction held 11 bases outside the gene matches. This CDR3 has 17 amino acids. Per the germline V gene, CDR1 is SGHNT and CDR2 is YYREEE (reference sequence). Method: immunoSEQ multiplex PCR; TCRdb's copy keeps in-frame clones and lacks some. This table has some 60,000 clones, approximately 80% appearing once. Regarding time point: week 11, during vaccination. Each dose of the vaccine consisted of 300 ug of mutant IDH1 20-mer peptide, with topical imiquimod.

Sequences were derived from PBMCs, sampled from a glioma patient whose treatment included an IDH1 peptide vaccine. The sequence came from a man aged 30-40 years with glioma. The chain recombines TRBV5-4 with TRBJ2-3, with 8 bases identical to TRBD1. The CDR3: CASSVDRDPPGTDTQYF. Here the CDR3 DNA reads TGTGCCAGCAGCGTGGACAGGGACCCTCCTGGCACAGATACGCAGTATTTT. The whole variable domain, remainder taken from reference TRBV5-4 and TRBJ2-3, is ETGVTQSPTHLIKTRGQQVTLRCSSQSGHNTVSWYQQALGQGPQFIFQYYREEENGRGNFPPRFSGLQFPNYSSELNVNALELDDSALYLCASSVDRDPPGTDTQYFGPGTRLTVL.